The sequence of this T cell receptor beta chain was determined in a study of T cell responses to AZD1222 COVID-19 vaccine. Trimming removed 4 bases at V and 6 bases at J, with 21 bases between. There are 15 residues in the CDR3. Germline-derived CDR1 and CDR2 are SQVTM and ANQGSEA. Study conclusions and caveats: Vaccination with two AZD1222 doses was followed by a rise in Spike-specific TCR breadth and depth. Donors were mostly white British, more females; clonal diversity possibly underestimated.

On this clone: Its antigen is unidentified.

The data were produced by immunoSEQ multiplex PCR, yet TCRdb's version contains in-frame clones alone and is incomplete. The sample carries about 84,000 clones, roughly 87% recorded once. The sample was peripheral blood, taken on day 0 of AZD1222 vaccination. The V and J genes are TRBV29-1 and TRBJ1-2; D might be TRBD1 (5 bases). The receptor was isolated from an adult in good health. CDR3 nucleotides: TGCAGCGTTGTAGTTACAGGATCGGTTGATAATGGCTACACCTTC. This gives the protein CSVVVTGSVDNGYTF.